The clone carrying this TCR beta chain occurred a few times. Its antigen remains unknown. The protocol was immunoSEQ multiplex PCR, while the TCRdb copy is restricted to in-frame clones and leaves out a portion. This repertoire shows about 86,000 clones, around nine tenths found once; its top ten account for 1.3% to 1.5%. The entry originates in a study of OX40 agonist ivuxolimab in advanced cancers. Points from the study as a whole: Low levels of normalized T-cell clonal expansion also appeared in some nonresponders.

V shed 6 bases and J shed 10 bases, with 12 bases lying between them. The germline gives CDR1 WNHNN, CDR2 SYGVQD (reference sequence). The CDR3 loop spans 11 amino acids. This sequence was found in an adult with an advanced solid tumor such as melanoma, head and neck, liver or kidney cancer. The chain recombines TRBV10-1 with TRBJ1-2; no clear D gene. This material consisted of CD4+ or CD8+ T cells sorted from blood, taken in a trial of the OX40 agonist ivuxolimab. The CDR3 DNA follows: TGCGCCAGCAGCCGGGTCTTGTTCTACACCTTC. Translation gives CASSRVLFYTF.